This TCR beta chain comes out of a study of T cell repertoires in ileal Crohn's disease. As for the study in general: All patients had surgery for stricturing (roughly 61%) or penetrating (around 39%) disease. Overall study findings and caveats: Clonal expansions were more frequent in active smokers than non-smokers at surgery. Clonality above 26.8% at surgery always came with endoscopic recurrence.

The V gene lost 0 bases and the J gene lost 6 bases, with 12 bases spanning the gap. The CDR3 runs to 15 residues. Germline CDR1 reads LNHDA; CDR2 reads SQIVND (reference sequence). This clone came up once. Its antigen is still unknown. Eligibility required adulthood, ileal or ileocolonic Crohn's disease and indicated ileocolonic resection. Clones were sequenced by immunoSEQ multiplex PCR, and TCRdb holds only the in-frame ones, with some missing. This table has some 12,000 clones, about four fifths appearing once. The chain couples TRBV19 to TRBJ1-5; no clear D. The sequenced material came from ileal tissue. This TCR was recovered from an adult with Crohn's disease. CDR3 protein: CASSIEAGIGQPQHF. For the CDR3, the DNA is TGTGCCAGTAGTATAGAAGCGGGGATCGGTCAGCCCCAGCATTTT.